This TCR beta chain was found in a study of response to subunit inactivated influenza vaccine. Whole-study results and caveats: Each seasonal influenza vaccination, the authors suggested, recruits few new T cells.

A few counts support this clonotype. As yet, its antigen is unknown. TCRdb itself ran the RT-PCR reads through MiXCR, one entry per CDR3 protein. The sample yields 500,000 to 550,000 distinct CDR3 sequences, 20% to 25% seen once. This CDR3 is built from 15 residues. With V trimmed by 5 bases and J by 7 bases, 8 bases remained unmatched. The germline V gene encodes CDR1 SEHNR and CDR2 FQNEAQ (reference sequence). This same sample was also taken into another study, of T cells expressing NK-cell markers. This second study says: With UMIs, 5'RACE template switching was used to make TCR beta cDNA. With respect to HCMV, most of the eight sequenced donors were seropositive, and one was seronegative.

The sample in question was CD4+ T cells sorted from PBMCs, obtained roughly 13 days after vaccination. The sequence derives from a man between 50 and 59 years old who received an inactivated influenza vaccine. This sequence joins TRBV7-9 and TRBJ1-4; 9 bases are a match to TRBD1. CDR3 sequence: CASSKTGQGFEKLFF. CDR3 sequence (DNA): TGTGCCAGCAGCAAAACGGGACAGGGCTTTGAAAAACTGTTTTTT.